The present T cell receptor beta chain was sequenced within a study of blood T cell repertoires in COVID-19. Study-level information: Samples representing acute and convalescent COVID-19 were sourced from the United States, Italy and Spain. From T cells, B-cell-depleted T cells, or PBMCs came the material, which was cDNA or gDNA.

Per the study methods: Nucleated cell number was recorded as an estimate derived from reference gene primer amplification. TCRdb keeps only in-frame clones here, not all; method: immunoSEQ multiplex PCR. The V and J calls and clone size were taken over from that table, and D and trimming were inferred from the DNA. In the table there are 240,000 or so clones, 87% of which are singletons. Trimming pared 1 base from V and 8 bases from J, leaving 23 bases between. Germline V lookup: CDR1 GTSNPN, CDR2 SVGIG (reference sequence). The CDR3 contains 16 residues. Sequences were obtained from peripheral blood. V gene TRBV30 combines with J gene TRBJ1-2, with D possibly TRBD1 on 5 matching bases. This clonotype was obtained from a man between 60 and 75 years old who had recovered from COVID-19. CDR3 coding DNA: TGTGCCTGGAGTGGGCAGGCGGGACGCCTTAAGTCCGGCTACACCTTC. It translates to CAWSGQAGRLKSGYTF.